The 23 T cell receptor beta chains below were found in one sample sequenced in a study of Ad26.COV2.S vaccination and SARS-CoV-2 variants. Treatment in this sample: about 20 received Ad26.COV2.S at low or high dose, single or two shots; 5 received placebo; per-sample allocation not given. Sampling took place 63 days after the first vaccine or placebo injection. Here immunoSEQ multiplex PCR was the method, and the copy in TCRdb shows in-frame clones only, minus some. The table has about 480,000 clones, around 90% seen once. Source: peripheral blood, taken in a trial of Ad26.COV2.S vaccine versus placebo. These receptors were taken from a person aged 18-65 years who received the Ad26.COV2.S COVID-19 vaccine or a placebo.

The sample holds many counts of this clone. V usage is TRBV24-1 and J usage is TRBJ2-1; perhaps TRBD1 as D (7 bases). CDR1 and CDR2 (germline): KGHDR, SFDVKD. CDR3 length: 15 amino acids. Trimming cost V 7 bases and J 8 bases, with 20 bases left between them. The CDR3 protein is CATSTPGGRGDEQFF. As DNA, the CDR3 is TGTGCCACCAGCACCCCTGGAGGCAGGGGGGATGAGCAGTTCTTC.

The V and J genes are TRBV5-6 and TRBJ2-7; D is unclear. Germline assignment: CDR1 SGHDT and CDR2 YYEEEE. This CDR3 comprises 13 residues. V lost 4 bases to trimming and J lost 9 bases, with 17 bases between them. The CDR3, as DNA: TGTGCCAGCAGCCGAAGAATATCGGGTGGGCAGTACTTC. It yields the protein CASSRRISGGQYF.

In its sample, this clone was seen once. V and J are TRBV19 and TRBJ1-1; 8 positions match TRBD1. Unmatched junction bases numbered 18, after V lost 4 bases and J lost 11 bases. The CDR3 contains 16 residues. Germline V gene lookup returns CDR1 LNHDA and CDR2 SQIVND (reference sequence). DNA of the CDR3: TGTGCCAGTAGTACTCTCGACAGGGGAGGTTTCGGAAGGGCTTTCTTT. This sequence encodes CASSTLDRGGFGRAFF.

A single count supports this clone. The chain uses TRBV7-9 and TRBJ1-2; unclear D gene. V was trimmed by 0 bases and J by 2 bases, leaving 7 bases between them. The CDR3 loop spans 14 amino acids. Per the germline V gene, CDR1 is SEHNR and CDR2 is FQNEAQ (reference sequence). This chain's CDR3 is CASSLAVPNYGYTF. DNA of the CDR3: TGTGCCAGCAGCTTAGCGGTGCCCAACTATGGCTACACCTTC.

This sequence joins TRBV7-2 and TRBJ2-3; D call uncertain. Germline CDR1 SGHTA, CDR2 FQGNSA. This CDR3 spans 13 amino acids. Trimming shortened V by 7 bases and J by 7 bases, and 15 bases separated the two germline ends. CDR3 amino acids: CASTHPGRNTQYF. CDR3 bases: TGTGCCAGCACTCACCCCGGACGGAATACGCAGTATTTT. The whole variable domain, filled in from reference TRBV7-2 and TRBJ2-3, reads GAGVSQSPSNKVTEKGKDVELRCDPISGHTALYWYRQSLGQGLEFLIYFQGNSAPDKSGLPSDRFSAERTGGSVSTLTIQRTQQEDSAVYLCASTHPGRNTQYFGPGTRLTVL.

V gene TRBV6-6 combines with J gene TRBJ1-2, with TRBD1 as a possible D gene (5 bases). Germline-derived CDR1 and CDR2 are MNHNY and SVGAGI (reference sequence). V was trimmed by 5 bases and J by 6 bases, leaving 16 bases between them. CDR3 length equals 14 residues. The CDR3 region has the DNA TGTGCCAGCAGTCTCAGGGTGCCAGACGATGGCTACACCTTC. This gives the protein CASSLRVPDDGYTF.

This clone was observed once. V and J are TRBV7-2 and TRBJ2-7; TRBD2 agrees at 8 bases. The CDR3 consists of 14 residues. The germline V gene has CDR1 SGHTA and CDR2 FQGNSA. V gave up 5 bases and J gave up 2 bases; unmatched junction bases: 5. The chain's CDR3 is CASSPAGAAYEQYF. CDR3 DNA: TGTGCCAGCAGCCCAGCGGGAGCCGCCTACGAGCAGTACTTC.

This chain uses TRBV20-1 with TRBJ1-2, with a tentative D call TRBD1 (5 bases). CDR1 DFQATT and CDR2 SNEGSKA come from the germline V gene (reference sequence). CDR3 length: 16 residues. Trimming pared 3 bases from V and 7 bases from J, leaving 24 bases between. The CDR3 reads CSASGGAGQTRGGYTF. The DNA for the CDR3 is TGCAGTGCTAGTGGGGGTGCAGGGCAAACCCGGGGTGGCTACACCTTC.

V and J are TRBV30 and TRBJ2-1; TRBD2 matches 9 bases. Germline V gene sequence: CDR1 GTSNPN, CDR2 SVGIG (reference sequence). V lost 0 bases and J lost 9; bases outside the gene matches: 12. The CDR3 runs to 16 residues. The CDR3 nucleotides read TGTGCCTGGAGTGTTGCATTTGGGGGTAGCGGGAGTGAGCAGTTCTTC. It yields the protein CAWSVAFGGSGSEQFF.

This rearrangement joins TRBV7-2 to TRBJ2-1, with D possibly TRBD1 on 6 matching bases. The V end was cut by 4 bases, the J end by 9 bases, with 13 bases between. The length of the CDR3 is 13 residues. CDR1 and CDR2 (germline): SGHTA, FQGNSA. The CDR3 nucleotides read TGTGCCAGCAGCTCTGTCAGGGGTTCTGAGCAGTTCTTC. It specifies CASSSVRGSEQFF.

The rearrangement uses TRBV10-3 and TRBJ2-7, with TRBD1 as a possible D gene (6 bases). Trimming stripped 6 bases from V and 5 bases from J, with 17 bases between. The CDR3 sequence is 14 residues long. From germline, CDR1 is ENHRY and CDR2 SYGVKD. DNA for the CDR3: TGTGCCATCAGGGCCTGGACAGCATCCGACGAGCAGTACTTC. Translation: CAIRAWTASDEQYF.

This CDR3 is CASRTGQGAPGELFF. CDR3 sequence (DNA): TGTGCCAGCAGGACGGGACAGGGGGCGCCCGGGGAGCTGTTTTTT. The V and J genes are TRBV6-5 and TRBJ2-2; 12 nucleotides line up with TRBD1. The CDR3 covers 15 residues. From germline, CDR1 is MNHEY and CDR2 SVGAGI. V shed 6 bases, J shed 6 bases, and the junction held 5 bases outside the gene matches.

In its sample, this clone was seen a few times. This sequence joins TRBV5-6 and TRBJ1-2; TRBD1 might be the D (6 bases). Trimming shortened V by 4 bases and J by 3 bases, and 13 bases separated the two germline ends. The CDR3 contains 14 residues. Germline CDR1 and CDR2: SGHDT and YYEEEE. The chain's CDR3 is CASSRDRNYYGYTF. CDR3 DNA sequence: TGTGCCAGCAGCCGCGACAGGAACTACTATGGCTACACCTTC.

The chain uses TRBV3-1 (or the pseudogene TRBV3-2) and TRBJ1-5; D is undetermined. With 6 bases removed from V and 6 bases from J, the gap between germline ends came to 15 bases. Germline V CDR1 and CDR2: LGHDT, YNNKEL (reference sequence). The CDR3 is made up of 14 amino acids. CDR3: CASSLMGSSQPQHF. The CDR3 bases are TGTGCCAGCAGTCTCATGGGGAGTAGTCAGCCCCAGCATTTT.

V and J are TRBV5-1 and TRBJ2-5; maybe TRBD1 (5 bases). V was pared by 0 bases and J by 5 bases, with 14 bases between. Germline V gene data show CDR1 as SGHRS and CDR2 as YFSETQ. The CDR3 has 15 amino acids. The CDR3 reads CASSLGQGWVETQYF. Written as DNA, the CDR3 is TGCGCCAGCAGCTTGGGTCAGGGTTGGGTGGAGACCCAGTACTTC.

This chain uses TRBV5-5 with TRBJ2-5, with D perhaps TRBD2 (5 bases). Germline CDR1 and CDR2: SGHKS and YYEKEE (reference sequence). Trimming cost V 0 bases and J 2 bases, with 17 bases left between them. The CDR3 loop spans 17 amino acids. CDR3 sequence (DNA): TGTGCCAGCAGCTTGGCGGAGGCGTTACCGTCACAAGAGACCCAGTACTTC. Translating it yields CASSLAEALPSQETQYF. Full variable domain (outside the CDR3, taken from reference TRBV5-5 and TRBJ2-5): DAGVTQSPTHLIKTRGQQVTLRCSPISGHKSVSWYQQVLGQGPQFIFQYYEKEERGRGNFPDRFSARQFPNYSSELNVNALLLGDSALYLCASSLAEALPSQETQYFGPGTRLLVL.

This clone was observed a few times. CDR3 residues: CASSLGTSGTNEQFF. DNA for the CDR3: TGTGCCAGCAGCTTAGGGACTAGCGGGACCAATGAGCAGTTCTTC. This rearrangement joins TRBV11-2 to TRBJ2-1; TRBD2 matches 12 bases. V shed 1 base and J 6 bases; nucleotides not matched to a gene: 1. This CDR3 is 15 amino acids long. The germline V gene has CDR1 SGHAT and CDR2 FQNNGV.

V usage is TRBV11-3 and J usage is TRBJ2-1; TRBD2 aligns across 8 bases. The ends lost 0 bases at V and 7 bases at J; junction bases unmatched: 2. The CDR3 has 14 residues. Per the germline V gene, CDR1 is SGHNT and CDR2 is YENEEA. CDR3 bases: TGTGCCAGCAGCTTAGACAGCGGGAGAAATGAGCAGTTCTTC. It encodes CASSLDSGRNEQFF.

The chain links TRBV7-2 to TRBJ1-1; maybe TRBD1 (6 bases). Germline CDR1 is SGHTA and CDR2 is FQGNSA. V was shortened by 5 bases and J by 7 bases, with 23 bases between the two germline ends. This CDR3 has 16 amino acids. The CDR3 loop is CASSRGLAGGAGEAFF. The CDR3 bases are TGTGCCAGCAGCCGCGGGCTCGCCGGGGGCGCGGGTGAAGCTTTCTTT. Looking up the rest from reference TRBV7-2 and TRBJ1-1 gives the full variable domain: GAGVSQSPSNKVTEKGKDVELRCDPISGHTALYWYRQSLGQGLEFLIYFQGNSAPDKSGLPSDRFSAERTGGSVSTLTIQRTQQEDSAVYLCASSRGLAGGAGEAFFGQGTRLTVV.

The chain combines TRBV5-5 with TRBJ1-4; possible D gene TRBD1, 5 bases. Germline assignment: CDR1 SGHKS and CDR2 YYEKEE (reference sequence). The CDR3 totals 17 residues. Trimming shortened V by 0 bases and J by 10 bases, and 22 bases separated the two germline ends. The CDR3 DNA reads as TGTGCCAGCAGCTTGGGAGGCAGTGGGACGGTGATAGGAAAACTGTTTTTT. Translated, it gives CASSLGGSGTVIGKLFF.

The chain couples TRBV7-2 to TRBJ1-5, with TRBD1 matching over 7 bases. Per germline, CDR1 SGHTA and CDR2 FQGNSA. The CDR3 loop spans 15 amino acids. J gave up 2 bases and V 5 bases, and 6 bases lay outside the gene matches. CDR3 region: CASSPQGLGNQPQHF. The CDR3 nucleotides read TGTGCCAGCAGCCCACAGGGGCTGGGCAATCAGCCCCAGCATTTT. The variable domain in full, completed from reference TRBV7-2 and TRBJ1-5, reads GAGVSQSPSNKVTEKGKDVELRCDPISGHTALYWYRQSLGQGLEFLIYFQGNSAPDKSGLPSDRFSAERTGGSVSTLTIQRTQQEDSAVYLCASSPQGLGNQPQHFGDGTRLSIL.

This chain uses TRBV10-3 with TRBJ2-7; possibly TRBD1 or TRBD2 for D (6 bases each). This CDR3 has 15 amino acids. The V gene's germline CDR1 is ENHRY and CDR2 SYGVKD. The V and J ends lost 6 bases and 2 bases respectively, with 17 bases between them. The CDR3: CAIRGGTGNPYEQYF. CDR3 coding DNA: TGTGCCATCAGGGGGGGAACAGGGAATCCCTACGAGCAGTACTTC.

The V gene is TRBV4-3, the J gene TRBJ1-1, with 10 nucleotides matching TRBD1. Germline trimming cut 2 bases from V and 5 bases from J; bases unmatched to any gene: 2. Germline V gene lookup returns CDR1 LGHNA and CDR2 YSLEER. CDR3 length equals 14 residues. CDR3 in DNA: TGCGCCAGCAGCCAACGACAGGGGGCGACTGAAGCTTTCTTT. Translating it yields CASSQRQGATEAFF.